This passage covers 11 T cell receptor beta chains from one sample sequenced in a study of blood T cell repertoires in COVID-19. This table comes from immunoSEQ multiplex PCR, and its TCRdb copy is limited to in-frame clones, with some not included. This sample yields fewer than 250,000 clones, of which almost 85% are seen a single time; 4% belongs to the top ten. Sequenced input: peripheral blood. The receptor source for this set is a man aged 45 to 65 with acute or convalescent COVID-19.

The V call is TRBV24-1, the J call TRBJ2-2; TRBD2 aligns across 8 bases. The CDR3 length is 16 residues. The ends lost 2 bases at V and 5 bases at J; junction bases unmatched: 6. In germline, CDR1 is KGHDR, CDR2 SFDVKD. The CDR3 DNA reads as TGTGCCACCAGTGATTCGGGGGGGCCGTGGACCGGGGAGCTGTTTTTT. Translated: CATSDSGGPWTGELFF.

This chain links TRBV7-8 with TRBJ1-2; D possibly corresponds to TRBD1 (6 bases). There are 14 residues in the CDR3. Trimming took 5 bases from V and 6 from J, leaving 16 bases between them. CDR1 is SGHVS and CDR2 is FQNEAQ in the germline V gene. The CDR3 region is CASSHQGGGDGYTF. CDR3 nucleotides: TGTGCCAGCAGCCACCAAGGAGGGGGGGATGGCTACACCTTC.

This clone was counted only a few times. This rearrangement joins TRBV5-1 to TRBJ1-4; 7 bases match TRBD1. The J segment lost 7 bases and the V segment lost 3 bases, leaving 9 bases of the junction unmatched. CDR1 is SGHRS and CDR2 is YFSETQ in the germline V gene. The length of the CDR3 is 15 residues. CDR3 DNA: TGCGCCAGCAGCTCACTACAGGGGCTGGGTGAAAAACTGTTTTTT. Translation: CASSSLQGLGEKLFF.

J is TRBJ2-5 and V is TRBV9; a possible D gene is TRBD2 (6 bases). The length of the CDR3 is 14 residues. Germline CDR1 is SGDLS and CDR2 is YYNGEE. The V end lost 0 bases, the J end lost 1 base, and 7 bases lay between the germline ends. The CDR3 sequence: CASSVGRGQETQYF. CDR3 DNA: TGTGCCAGCAGCGTAGGGAGGGGCCAAGAGACCCAGTACTTC.

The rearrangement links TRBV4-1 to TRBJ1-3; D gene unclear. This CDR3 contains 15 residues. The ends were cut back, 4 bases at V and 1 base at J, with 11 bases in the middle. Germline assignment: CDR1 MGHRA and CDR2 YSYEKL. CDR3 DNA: TGCGCCAGCAGCCCAGGTCGAGGGTCTGGAAACACCATATATTTT. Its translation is CASSPGRGSGNTIYF.

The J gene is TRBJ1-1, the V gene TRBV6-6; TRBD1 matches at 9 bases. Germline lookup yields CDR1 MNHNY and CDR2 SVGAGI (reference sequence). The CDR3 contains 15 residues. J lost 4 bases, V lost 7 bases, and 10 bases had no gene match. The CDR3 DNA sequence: TGTGCCAGCATTTTCTCGGGACAGGGTTCCACTGAAGCTTTCTTT. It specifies CASIFSGQGSTEAFF.

The CDR3, as DNA: TGCGCCAGCAGCCAGGACATCTCGACCTACGAGCAGTACTTC. Translation gives CASSQDISTYEQYF. The V and J genes are TRBV4-1 and TRBJ2-7; D might be TRBD1 (5 bases). Germline lookup yields CDR1 MGHRA and CDR2 YSYEKL. There are 14 residues in the CDR3. V was clipped by 3 bases and J by 2 bases, with 11 bases between them.

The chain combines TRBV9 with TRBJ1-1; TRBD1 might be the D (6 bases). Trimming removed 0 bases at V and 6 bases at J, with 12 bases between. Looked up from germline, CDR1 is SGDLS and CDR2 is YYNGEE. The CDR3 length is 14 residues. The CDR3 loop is CASSVETGSSEAFF. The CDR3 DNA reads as TGTGCCAGCAGCGTAGAAACAGGGAGTTCTGAAGCTTTCTTT.

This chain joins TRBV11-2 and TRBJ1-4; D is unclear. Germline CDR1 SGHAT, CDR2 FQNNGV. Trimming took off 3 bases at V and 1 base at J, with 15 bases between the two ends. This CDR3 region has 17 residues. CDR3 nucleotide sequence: TGTGCCAGCAGCTTCTTTACCGGGTCACTAACTAATGAAAAACTGTTTTTT. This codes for CASSFFTGSLTNEKLFF.

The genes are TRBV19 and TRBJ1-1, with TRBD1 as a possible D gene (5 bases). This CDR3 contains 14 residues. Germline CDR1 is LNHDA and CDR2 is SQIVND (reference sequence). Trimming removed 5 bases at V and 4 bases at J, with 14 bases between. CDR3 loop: CASSSGQRGTEAFF. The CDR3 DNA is TGTGCCAGTAGTTCCGGGCAAAGGGGCACTGAAGCTTTCTTT.

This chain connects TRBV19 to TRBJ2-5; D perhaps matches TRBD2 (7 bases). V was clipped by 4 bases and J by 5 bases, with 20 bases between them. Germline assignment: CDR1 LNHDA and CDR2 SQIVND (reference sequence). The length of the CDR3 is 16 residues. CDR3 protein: CASSTLLLGGGETQYF. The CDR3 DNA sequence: TGTGCCAGTAGTACCCTCCTGCTGGGAGGGGGGGAGACCCAGTACTTC.